These 26 T cell receptor beta chains were all obtained from the same sample, sequenced in a study of T cells in Graves' hyperthyroidism and ophthalmopathy. Amplified TCR beta CDR3 regions derived from RNA transcripts. An initial round of RT-PCR targeting the TCR CDR3 relied on the HTBI primer set. TCRdb reanalysed the multiplex PCR reads using MiXCR and keeps one entry per CDR3 protein. Here the sample spans a few hundred thousand distinct CDR3 sequences, approximately 15% being singletons. The sample comprised blood. The receptors derive from a woman aged 40 to 50 with Graves' hyperthyroidism that later progressed to Graves' ophthalmopathy.

This clonotype was counted a few times. CDR3 nucleotide sequence: TGTGCCAGCAGCTCGATGGGGGGCCCGAGGGATGAGCAGTTCTTC. Protein sequence: CASSSMGGPRDEQFF. The rearrangement uses TRBV7-2 and TRBJ2-1; D is perhaps TRBD1 or TRBD2 (6 bases each). The V gene lost 4 bases and the J gene lost 8 bases, with 18 bases spanning the gap. Germline values: CDR1 SGHTA, CDR2 FQGNSA. There are 15 residues in the CDR3.

This clonotype was seen many times. The CDR3 sequence is CSAPVLPQETQYF. For the CDR3, the DNA is TGCAGTGCCCCTGTACTGCCCCAAGAGACCCAGTACTTC. The chain links TRBV20-1 to TRBJ2-5; D is unresolved. V lost 6 bases, J lost 1 base, and 12 bases lay in between. CDR1 and CDR2 from the germline V gene are DFQATT and SNEGSKA (reference sequence). This CDR3 region has 13 residues.

This clonotype came up a few times. This chain connects TRBV9 to TRBJ2-1; 11 bases fit TRBD2. In germline, CDR1 is SGDLS, CDR2 YYNGEE. The ends lost 4 bases at V and 5 bases at J; junction bases unmatched: 8. CDR3 length equals 16 residues. The CDR3 is CASSPTQLAGDNEQFF. The CDR3 bases are TGTGCCAGCAGCCCGACCCAACTAGCGGGGGACAATGAGCAGTTCTTC. The whole variable domain, filled in from reference TRBV9 and TRBJ2-1, reads DSGVTQTPKHLITATGQRVTLRCSPRSGDLSVYWYQQSLDQGLQFLIQYYNGEERAKGNILERFSAQQFPDLHSELNLSSLELGDSALYFCASSPTQLAGDNEQFFGPGTRLTVL.

In this sample, this clonotype turned up many times. The chain links TRBV29-1 to TRBJ2-5; maybe TRBD1 (6 bases). CDR1 is SQVTM and CDR2 is ANQGSEA in the germline V gene. This CDR3 contains 15 residues. The V end was cut by 6 bases, the J end by 0 bases, with 17 bases between. CDR3 bases: TGCAGCGTCGACCGGGACACACCGTACCAAGAGACCCAGTACTTC. This translates into CSVDRDTPYQETQYF.

V and J are TRBV6-2 or TRBV6-3 and TRBJ2-4; no clear D. CDR3 length: 17 amino acids. Germline CDR1 is MNHEY and CDR2 is SVGEGT. Between the trimmed V and J ends, which lost 2 bases and 2 bases, there was a span of 16 bases. The CDR3 loop is CASSYDWVSRTKNIQYF. CDR3 nucleotides: TGTGCCAGCAGTTACGACTGGGTTTCGCGTACCAAAAACATTCAGTACTTC.

This clonotype has at least ten counts. The chain uses TRBV13 and TRBJ2-7, with TRBD2 identical over 8 bases. V trimming: 5 bases; J trimming: 3 bases; junction bases outside the gene matches: 12. Germline V gene sequence: CDR1 PRHDT, CDR2 FYEKMQ (reference sequence). This CDR3 has 16 residues. CDR3 sequence reads: CASSPPLGGLDYEQYF. The CDR3 nucleotides are TGTGCCAGCAGCCCCCCACTGGGGGGACTAGACTACGAGCAGTACTTC. Drawing the rest from reference TRBV13 and TRBJ2-7, the complete variable domain is AAGVIQSPRHLIKEKRETATLKCYPIPRHDTVYWYQQGPGQDPQFLISFYEKMQSDKGSIPDRFSAQQFSDYHSELNMSSLELGDSALYFCASSPPLGGLDYEQYFGPGTRLTVT.

This chain connects TRBV19 to TRBJ2-1; 8 nucleotides match TRBD1. Germline CDR1 is LNHDA and CDR2 is SQIVND (reference sequence). This CDR3 has 14 residues. Trimming took 8 bases from V and 0 from J; bases not matched to a gene: 3. The CDR3 sequence: CASPGQGSYNEQFF. Here the CDR3 DNA reads TGTGCCAGTCCCGGACAGGGCTCCTACAATGAGCAGTTCTTC. Full variable domain (missing parts from reference TRBV19 and TRBJ2-1): DGGITQSPKYLFRKEGQNVTLSCEQNLNHDAMYWYRQDPGQGLRLIYYSQIVNDFQKGDIAEGYSVSREKKESFPLTVTSAQKNPTAFYLCASPGQGSYNEQFFGPGTRLTVL.

This clonotype was counted a few times. V and J are TRBV10-3 and TRBJ2-1; D remains unclear. There are 11 residues in the CDR3. Germline assignment: CDR1 ENHRY and CDR2 SYGVKD. Deletions cut 7 bases from V and 5 bases from J, with 6 bases between. The CDR3 reads CAIMGDNEQFF. CDR3 sequence (DNA): TGTGCCATCATGGGTGACAATGAGCAGTTCTTC.

This clonotype came up once. The V and J genes are TRBV6-2 or TRBV6-3 and TRBJ2-7; the D gene is possibly TRBD2 (5 bases). Deletions cut 2 bases from V and 1 base from J, with 12 bases between. The V gene's germline CDR1 is MNHEY and CDR2 SVGEGT. The length of the CDR3 is 15 residues. The CDR3 is CASSYSGEGSYEQYF. In DNA, the CDR3 is TGTGCCAGCAGTTACAGTGGCGAGGGATCCTACGAGCAGTACTTC.

The chain joins TRBV3-1 to TRBJ1-1; TRBD1 matches at 7 bases. This CDR3 is built from 15 residues. Germline CDR1 reads LGHDT; CDR2 reads YNNKEL (reference sequence). The ends lost 3 bases at V and 4 bases at J; junction bases unmatched: 8. In nucleotides, the CDR3 is TGTGCCAGCAGCCACGGAGGGGGCTCGGGCACTGAAGCTTTCTTT. Protein sequence: CASSHGGGSGTEAFF.

In its sample, this clonotype was seen many times. The CDR3 sequence is CASSPRTGYEQYF. The CDR3, as DNA: TGTGCCAGCAGCCCAAGGACAGGCTACGAGCAGTACTTC. This rearrangement joins TRBV9 to TRBJ2-7; 7 bases are shared with TRBD1. Losses at the gene ends were 4 bases for V and 3 bases for J; bases not matched to a gene: 4. CDR1 and CDR2 from the germline V gene are SGDLS and YYNGEE. The CDR3 consists of 13 residues. The whole variable domain, remainder taken from reference TRBV9 and TRBJ2-7, is DSGVTQTPKHLITATGQRVTLRCSPRSGDLSVYWYQQSLDQGLQFLIQYYNGEERAKGNILERFSAQQFPDLHSELNLSSLELGDSALYFCASSPRTGYEQYFGPGTRLTVT.

This clonotype has a count of ten or more. The rearrangement uses TRBV20-1 and TRBJ2-7; D possibly corresponds to TRBD2 (5 bases). V was clipped by 1 base and J by 3 bases, with 13 bases between them. Germline CDR1 reads DFQATT; CDR2 reads SNEGSKA (reference sequence). The CDR3 sequence is 14 residues long. Written as DNA, the CDR3 is TGCAGTGCTAGAGCCTATACTAGTCTCTACGAGCAGTACTTC. Encoded protein: CSARAYTSLYEQYF.

The gene calls are TRBV20-1 and TRBJ2-1, with 7 bases identical to TRBD1. CDR1 and CDR2 (germline): DFQATT, SNEGSKA (reference sequence). Trimming at V came to 5 bases and at J to 7 bases, leaving 11 bases not matched to a gene. The length of the CDR3 is 14 residues. CDR3 nucleotides: TGCAGTGCTGCCCTGGGACAGCTTGGTAATGAGCAGTTCTTC. This gives the protein CSAALGQLGNEQFF.

This clonotype was counted many times. V gene TRBV6-5 combines with J gene TRBJ2-1, with TRBD2 matching over 12 bases. CDR3 length: 20 residues. The junction had 14 bases not matched to a gene; V was cut back by 0 bases and J by 5 bases. Germline values: CDR1 MNHEY, CDR2 SVGAGI. The CDR3: CASSYSAFGLAGPRDNEQFF. The CDR3, as DNA: TGTGCCAGCAGTTACTCAGCGTTCGGACTAGCGGGACCGAGGGACAATGAGCAGTTCTTC.

The genes are TRBV7-7 and TRBJ1-3, with D possibly being TRBD1 (5 bases). From germline, CDR1 is SSHAT and CDR2 FNYEAQ (reference sequence). This CDR3 region has 15 residues. For the CDR3, the DNA is TGTGCTAGCGCAGCGGGGCACGGGTCTGGAAACACCATATATTTT. Translated, it gives CASAAGHGSGNTIYF.

The table lists this clonotype with many counts. The chain carries TRBV2 and TRBJ2-1; no definite D call. Trimming removed 2 bases at V and 10 bases at J, with 12 bases between. The CDR3 consists of 13 residues. The germline V gene has CDR1 SNHLY and CDR2 FYNNEI. The CDR3 DNA reads as TGTGCCAGCAGTGAACCCCCGGAAAAAGAGCAGTTCTTC. It translates to CASSEPPEKEQFF.

The chain is built from TRBV19 and TRBJ2-1; 9 nucleotides agree with TRBD1. CDR3 length: 13 residues. The V gene's germline CDR1 is LNHDA and CDR2 SQIVND (reference sequence). J was trimmed by 7 bases and V by 8 bases; bases with no gene match: 6. In DNA form, the CDR3 reads TGTGCCAGTGGGACAGGGCGGGGAAATGAGCAGTTCTTC. This gives the protein CASGTGRGNEQFF.

This clonotype was seen repeatedly, ten times or more. The rearrangement joins TRBV7-3 to TRBJ2-1, with 12 bases matching TRBD2. Losses at the gene ends were 1 base for V and 7 bases for J; bases not matched to a gene: 17. CDR1 and CDR2 (germline): SGHTA, FQGTGA. This CDR3 comprises 20 residues. CDR3 in amino acids: CASSLRASGSLAGGSNEQFF. CDR3 in DNA: TGTGCCAGCAGCTTAAGGGCCTCGGGTTCACTAGCGGGAGGCTCGAATGAGCAGTTCTTC.

There are many counts of this clonotype. The chain carries TRBV12-3 or TRBV12-4 and TRBJ1-2, with D tentatively TRBD1 (5 bases). Trimming pared 6 bases from V and 4 bases from J, leaving 12 bases between. CDR3 length: 13 residues. This chain's CDR3 is CASSTGTFYGYTF. Written as DNA, the CDR3 is TGTGCCAGCAGCACCGGGACCTTCTATGGCTACACCTTC.

CDR3 sequence: CASSLPGLADTDTQYF. The CDR3 DNA sequence: TGTGCCAGCAGCCTCCCGGGACTAGCGGACACAGATACGCAGTATTTT. The chain combines TRBV28 with TRBJ2-3, with TRBD2 matching 11 bases. Germline V lookup: CDR1 MDHEN, CDR2 SYDVKM. V lost 6 bases and J lost 2; bases outside the gene matches: 7. This CDR3 spans 16 amino acids.

Many counts were recorded for this clonotype. This sequence joins TRBV4-1 and TRBJ2-5, with D unresolved. The CDR3 extends over 14 amino acids. Germline CDR1 is MGHRA and CDR2 is YSYEKL. The ends were cut back, 4 bases at V and 1 base at J, with 10 bases in the middle. CDR3 loop: CASSPGPFQETQYF. The CDR3 coding sequence is TGCGCCAGCAGCCCCGGGCCGTTCCAAGAGACCCAGTACTTC.

This clonotype was seen ten or more times. The chain links TRBV6-5 to TRBJ2-7, with 10 bases lining up with TRBD2. Germline-derived CDR1 and CDR2 are MNHEY and SVGAGI. The CDR3 is made up of 15 amino acids. V was pared by 2 bases and J by 3 bases, with 4 bases of the junction left unmatched. Here the CDR3 DNA reads TGTGCCAGCAGTTACCGGGGGACTAGCGACTACGAGCAGTACTTC. It specifies CASSYRGTSDYEQYF.

This clonotype was counted many times. The DNA is left out, because the CDR3 cannot be placed on it with certainty; the CDR3 is given as TCRdb lists it. The CDR3 region is CASSQVFGQETQYF. V gene TRBV4-1 combines with J gene TRBJ2-5. Termini included, the CDR3 measures 14 amino acids. Per germline, CDR1 MGHRA and CDR2 YSYEKL.

The chain links TRBV19 to TRBJ2-7; D remains unclear. The CDR3 has 14 residues. V was pared by 5 bases and J by 2 bases, with 13 bases between. Germline CDR1 and CDR2: LNHDA and SQIVND (reference sequence). CDR3 sequence (DNA): TGTGCCAGTAGTCCCAACCCGGGTCCCTACGAGCAGTACTTC. Translated, it gives CASSPNPGPYEQYF.

This clonotype showed up many times. This sequence joins TRBV29-1 and TRBJ1-2, with 7 bases that match TRBD1. Germline CDR1 reads SQVTM; CDR2 reads ANQGSEA. V gave up 7 bases and J gave up 4 bases; unmatched junction bases: 3. CDR3 length equals 11 residues. In DNA, the CDR3 is TGCAGCGGGAGGGACAGCTATGGCTACACCTTC. It translates to CSGRDSYGYTF.

This clonotype showed up many times. The chain combines TRBV6-1 with TRBJ2-5; the D is unclear. The CDR3 is 17 amino acids. V dropped 1 base and J dropped 0 bases, with 15 bases sitting between them. Germline values: CDR1 MNHNS, CDR2 SASEGT. The CDR3 is CASSEVEYVVYQETQYF. The CDR3 coding sequence is TGTGCCAGCAGTGAAGTTGAATATGTCGTGTACCAAGAGACCCAGTACTTC.